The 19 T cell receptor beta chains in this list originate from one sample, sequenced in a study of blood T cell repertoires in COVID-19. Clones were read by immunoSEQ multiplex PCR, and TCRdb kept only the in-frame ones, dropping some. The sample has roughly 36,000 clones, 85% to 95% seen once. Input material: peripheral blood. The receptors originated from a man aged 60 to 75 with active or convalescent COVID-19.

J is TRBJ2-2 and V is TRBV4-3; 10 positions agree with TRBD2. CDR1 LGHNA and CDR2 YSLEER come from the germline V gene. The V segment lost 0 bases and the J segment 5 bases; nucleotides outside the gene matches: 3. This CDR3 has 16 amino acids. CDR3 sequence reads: CASSQESGRVTGELFF. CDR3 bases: TGCGCCAGCAGCCAAGAAAGCGGGAGGGTTACCGGGGAGCTGTTTTTT.

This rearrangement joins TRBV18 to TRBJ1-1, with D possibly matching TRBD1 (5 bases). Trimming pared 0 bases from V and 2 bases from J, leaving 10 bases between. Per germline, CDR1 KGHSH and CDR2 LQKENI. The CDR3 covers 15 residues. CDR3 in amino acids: CASSPPGQDNTEAFF. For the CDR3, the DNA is TGTGCCAGCTCACCACCGGGGCAAGATAACACTGAAGCTTTCTTT.

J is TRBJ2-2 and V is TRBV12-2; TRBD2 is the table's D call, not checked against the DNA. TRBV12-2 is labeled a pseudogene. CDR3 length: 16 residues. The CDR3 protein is CASRLNWLAGPGELFF. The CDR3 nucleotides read TGTGCAAGTCGCTTAAATTGGCTAGCGGGACCCGGGGAGCTGTTTTTT.

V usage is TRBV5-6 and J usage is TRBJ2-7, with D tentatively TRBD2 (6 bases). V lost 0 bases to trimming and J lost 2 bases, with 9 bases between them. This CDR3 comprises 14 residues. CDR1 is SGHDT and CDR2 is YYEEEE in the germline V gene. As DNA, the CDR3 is TGTGCCAGCAGCTTGGCCGGGAGAGCCTACGAGCAGTACTTC. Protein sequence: CASSLAGRAYEQYF.

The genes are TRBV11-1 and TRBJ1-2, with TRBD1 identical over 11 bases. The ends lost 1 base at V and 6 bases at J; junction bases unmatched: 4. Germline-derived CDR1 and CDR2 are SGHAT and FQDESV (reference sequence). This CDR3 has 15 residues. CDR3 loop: CASSLGTGGAHGYTF. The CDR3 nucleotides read TGTGCCAGCAGCTTAGGGACAGGGGGCGCACATGGCTACACCTTC.

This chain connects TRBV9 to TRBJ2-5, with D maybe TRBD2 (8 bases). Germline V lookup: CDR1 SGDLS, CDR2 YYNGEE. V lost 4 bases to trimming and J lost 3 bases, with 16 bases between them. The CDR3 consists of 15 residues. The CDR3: CASSFSGTAEETQYF. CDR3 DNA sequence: TGTGCCAGCAGCTTTAGCGGGACAGCCGAAGAGACCCAGTACTTC.

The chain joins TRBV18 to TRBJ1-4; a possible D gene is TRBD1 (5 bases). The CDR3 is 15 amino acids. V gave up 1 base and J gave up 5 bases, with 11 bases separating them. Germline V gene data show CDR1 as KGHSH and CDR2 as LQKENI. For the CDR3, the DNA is TGTGCCAGCTCACCACTAGCCGGGGGAAATGAAAAACTGTTTTTT. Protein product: CASSPLAGGNEKLFF. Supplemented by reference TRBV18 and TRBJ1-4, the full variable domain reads NAGVMQNPRHLVRRRGQEARLRCSPMKGHSHVYWYRQLPEEGLKFMVYLQKENIIDESGMPKERFSAEFPKEGPSILRIQQVVRGDSAAYFCASSPLAGGNEKLFFGSGTQLSVL.

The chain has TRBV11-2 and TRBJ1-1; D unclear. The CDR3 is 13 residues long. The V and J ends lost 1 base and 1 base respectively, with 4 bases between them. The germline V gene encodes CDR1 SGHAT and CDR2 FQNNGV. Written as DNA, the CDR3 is TGTGCCAGCAGCTTAGGGAGGAACACTGAAGCTTTCTTT. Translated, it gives CASSLGRNTEAFF.

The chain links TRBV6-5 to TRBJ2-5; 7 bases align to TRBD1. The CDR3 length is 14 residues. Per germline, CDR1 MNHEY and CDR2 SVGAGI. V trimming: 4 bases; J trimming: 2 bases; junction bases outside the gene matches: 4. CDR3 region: CASSWTRGQETQYF. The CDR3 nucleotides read TGTGCCAGCAGTTGGACCAGGGGGCAAGAGACCCAGTACTTC.

The CDR3 bases are TGCGCCAGCAGCTTGACTAGCGCGGGGGAGACCCAGTACTTC. Protein product: CASSLTSAGETQYF. This sequence joins TRBV5-1 and TRBJ2-5; the match to TRBD2 covers 7 bases. The CDR3 runs 14 residues. The V gene's germline CDR1 is SGHRS and CDR2 YFSETQ. Unmatched junction bases numbered 5, after V lost 1 base and J lost 5 bases.

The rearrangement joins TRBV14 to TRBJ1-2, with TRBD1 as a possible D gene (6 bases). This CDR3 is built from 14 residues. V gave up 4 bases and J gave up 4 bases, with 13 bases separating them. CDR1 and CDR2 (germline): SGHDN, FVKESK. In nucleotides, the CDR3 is TGTGCCAGCAGCCCTCGGACAGTCTTCTATGGCTACACCTTC. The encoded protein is CASSPRTVFYGYTF.

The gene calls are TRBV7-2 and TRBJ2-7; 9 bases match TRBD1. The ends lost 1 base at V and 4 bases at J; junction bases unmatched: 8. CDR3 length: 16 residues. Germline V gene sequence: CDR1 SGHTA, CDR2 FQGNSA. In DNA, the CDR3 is TGTGCCAGCAGCTTAGTCCGGACAGGGGCCAATTACGAGCAGTACTTC. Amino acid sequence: CASSLVRTGANYEQYF.

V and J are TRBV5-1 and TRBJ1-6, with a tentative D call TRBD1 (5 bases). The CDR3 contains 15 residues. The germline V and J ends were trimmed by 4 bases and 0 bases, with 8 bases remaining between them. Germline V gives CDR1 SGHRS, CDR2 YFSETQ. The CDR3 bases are TGCGCCAGCAGCCGTGACAGCTCCTATAATTCACCCCTCCACTTT. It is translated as CASSRDSSYNSPLHF.

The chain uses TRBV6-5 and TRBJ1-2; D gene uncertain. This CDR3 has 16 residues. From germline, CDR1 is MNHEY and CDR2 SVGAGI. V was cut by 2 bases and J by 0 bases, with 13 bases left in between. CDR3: CASSYIVGSANYGYTF. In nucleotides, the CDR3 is TGTGCCAGCAGTTACATCGTGGGCTCTGCTAACTATGGCTACACCTTC.

Here the CDR3 reads CASSLATGSAYEQYF. CDR3 coding DNA: TGCGCCAGCAGCTTGGCAACAGGGTCGGCCTACGAGCAGTACTTC. The rearrangement joins TRBV5-1 to TRBJ2-7, with D maybe TRBD1 (6 bases). CDR3 length: 15 residues. Trimming took off 0 bases at V and 2 bases at J, with 12 bases between the two ends. The germline gives CDR1 SGHRS, CDR2 YFSETQ.

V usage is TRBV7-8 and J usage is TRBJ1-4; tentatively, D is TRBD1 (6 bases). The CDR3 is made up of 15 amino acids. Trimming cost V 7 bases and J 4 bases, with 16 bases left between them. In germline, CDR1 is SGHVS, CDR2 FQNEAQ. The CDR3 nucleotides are TGTGCCAGCACCCTTATGGGGGCCATTAATGAAAAACTGTTTTTT. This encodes CASTLMGAINEKLFF.

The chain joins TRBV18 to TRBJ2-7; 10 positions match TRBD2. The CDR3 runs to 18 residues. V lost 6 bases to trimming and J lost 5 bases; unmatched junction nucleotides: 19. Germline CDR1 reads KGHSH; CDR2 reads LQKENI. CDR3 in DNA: TGTGCCAGCTCGCCTTACCCCTTTAAGGTAGCGGGGGGAAACGAGCAGTACTTC. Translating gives CASSPYPFKVAGGNEQYF.

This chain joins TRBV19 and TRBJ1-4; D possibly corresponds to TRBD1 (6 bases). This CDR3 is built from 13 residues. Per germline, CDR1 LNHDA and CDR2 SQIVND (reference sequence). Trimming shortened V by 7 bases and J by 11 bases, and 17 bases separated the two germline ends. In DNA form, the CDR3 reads TGTGCCAGTAATGGGGGCAGGATAGGGAAACTGTTTTTT. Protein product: CASNGGRIGKLFF.

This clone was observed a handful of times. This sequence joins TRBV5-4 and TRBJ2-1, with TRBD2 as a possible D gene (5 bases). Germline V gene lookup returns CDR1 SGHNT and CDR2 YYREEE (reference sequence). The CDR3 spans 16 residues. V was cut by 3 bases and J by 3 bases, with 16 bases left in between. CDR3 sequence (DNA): TGTGCCAGCAGCTCCCGGATTCGGGGATTCTACAATGAGCAGTTCTTC. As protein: CASSSRIRGFYNEQFF.